The 11 T cell receptor beta chains presented below share a single source sample, sequenced in a study of T cells in Graves' hyperthyroidism and ophthalmopathy. Amplified TCR beta CDR3 regions came from RNA transcripts. A set of HTBI primers served as the primers for a first-round RT-PCR of the TCR CDR3. TCRdb re-analysed the multiplex PCR reads in MiXCR, keeping a single row per CDR3 protein. The data hold hundreds of thousands of distinct CDR3 sequences, with over 15% observed a single time. Material for sequencing was blood. The receptors derive from a woman aged 55-69 years with Graves' ophthalmopathy.

This rearrangement joins TRBV2 to TRBJ1-1; tentatively, D is TRBD1 (6 bases). Germline-derived CDR1 and CDR2 are SNHLY and FYNNEI. V lost 6 bases to trimming and J lost 5 bases, with 16 bases between them. This CDR3 has 14 residues. CDR3 DNA sequence: TGTGCCAGCAGCCGGGACATTGAGCTGACTGAAGCTTTCTTT. Translating it yields CASSRDIELTEAFF. The complete variable domain, with remaining parts taken from reference TRBV2 and TRBJ1-1, reads EPEVTQTPSHQVTQMGQEVILRCVPISNHLYFYWYRQILGQKVEFLVSFYNNEISEKSEIFDDQFSVERPDGSNFTLKIRSTKLEDSAMYFCASSRDIELTEAFFGQGTRLTVV.

This clonotype was counted many times. The rearrangement joins TRBV11-2 to TRBJ2-1; 12 bases line up with TRBD2. V dropped 6 bases and J dropped 7; count of bases not matched to a gene: 13. Germline-derived CDR1 and CDR2 are SGHAT and FQNNGV. The CDR3 extends over 17 amino acids. Here the CDR3 reads CASRLLAGGPGGNEQFF. The CDR3 DNA reads TGTGCCAGCAGGTTACTAGCGGGGGGCCCCGGGGGGAATGAGCAGTTCTTC.

This clonotype has at least ten counts. The J gene is TRBJ1-5, the V gene TRBV7-2; perhaps TRBD1 as D (6 bases). The CDR3 is 15 amino acids. V lost 5 bases and J 2 bases, leaving 13 bases between the germline ends. In germline, CDR1 is SGHTA, CDR2 FQGNSA. The DNA for the CDR3 is TGTGCCAGCAGCGCGGAACAGGGTGGCAATCAGCCCCAGCATTTT. Its protein is CASSAEQGGNQPQHF.

This clonotype was observed at least ten times. J is TRBJ1-1 and V is TRBV2; D remains unclear. This CDR3 region has 13 residues. Germline CDR1 reads SNHLY; CDR2 reads FYNNEI. V was shortened by 6 bases and J by 0 bases, with 8 bases between the two germline ends. Here the CDR3 DNA reads TGTGCCAGCAGAGTAAACATGAACACTGAAGCTTTCTTT. Residues: CASRVNMNTEAFF.

This clonotype was counted a few times. The chain is built from TRBV24-1 and TRBJ2-5, with D tentatively TRBD2 (5 bases). Between the trimmed V and J ends, which lost 5 bases and 4 bases, there was a span of 13 bases. The CDR3 is made up of 14 amino acids. Germline CDR1 and CDR2: KGHDR and SFDVKD. CDR3 coding DNA: TGTGCCACCAGTGGGTGGAGCGGTGGAGAGACCCAGTACTTC. It yields the protein CATSGWSGGETQYF.

In its sample, this clonotype was seen many times. The genes are TRBV7-2 and TRBJ1-1; the D gene is possibly TRBD1 (5 bases). Germline lookup yields CDR1 SGHTA and CDR2 FQGNSA. With 4 bases removed from V and 4 bases from J, the gap between germline ends came to 10 bases. The length of the CDR3 is 13 residues. The CDR3 bases are TGTGCCAGCAGCTCAGGGAGGTTCACTGAAGCTTTCTTT. Its translation: CASSSGRFTEAFF.

This clonotype was counted many times. DNA of the CDR3: TGTGCCTGGAGTCCTACTAACTCCTACGAGCAGTACTTC. This sequence encodes CAWSPTNSYEQYF. V and J are TRBV30 and TRBJ2-7, with D unclear. The CDR3 totals 13 residues. The V and J ends lost 2 bases and 0 bases respectively, with 8 bases between them. Per germline, CDR1 GTSNPN and CDR2 SVGIG (reference sequence).

The V gene is TRBV28, the J gene TRBJ2-1; the D gene is possibly TRBD2 (5 bases). Trimming shortened V by 5 bases and J by 4 bases, and 18 bases separated the two germline ends. Germline V gives CDR1 MDHEN, CDR2 SYDVKM. CDR3 length equals 16 residues. The DNA for the CDR3 is TGTGCCAGCAGTCTCTCCAGAGCGGCTCTTTACAATGAGCAGTTCTTC. Residues: CASSLSRAALYNEQFF.

The chain carries TRBV15 and TRBJ2-5; D may be TRBD1 (6 bases). CDR1 and CDR2 from the germline V gene are LNHNV and YYDKDF (reference sequence). Trimming cost V 0 bases and J 9 bases, with 17 bases left between them. This CDR3 has 15 residues. CDR3 loop: CATSRDKAGEGAQYF. CDR3 bases: TGTGCCACCAGCAGAGATAAGGCAGGGGAAGGGGCCCAGTACTTC.

This clonotype was recorded at least ten times. The rearrangement uses TRBV9 and TRBJ2-5; 9 bases line up with TRBD1. Looked up from germline, CDR1 is SGDLS and CDR2 is YYNGEE. J was trimmed by 3 bases and V by 4 bases; bases with no gene match: 10. CDR3 length equals 16 residues. This chain's CDR3 is CASSRTPGQGEETQYF. The CDR3 nucleotides are TGTGCCAGCAGCCGCACTCCGGGACAGGGTGAAGAGACCCAGTACTTC. Based on the CDR3 plus reference TRBV9 and TRBJ2-5, the full variable domain is DSGVTQTPKHLITATGQRVTLRCSPRSGDLSVYWYQQSLDQGLQFLIQYYNGEERAKGNILERFSAQQFPDLHSELNLSSLELGDSALYFCASSRTPGQGEETQYFGPGTRLLVL.

In its sample, this clonotype was seen many times. The rearrangement joins TRBV7-2 to TRBJ2-5; D is ambiguous. Germline CDR1 is SGHTA and CDR2 is FQGNSA. V lost 5 bases and J lost 5, with 9 bases in between. The CDR3 sequence is 12 residues long. The CDR3 DNA sequence: TGTGCCAGCAGCCCGACGCTGGAGACCCAGTACTTC. Translating it yields CASSPTLETQYF.